This passage covers 4 T cell receptor beta chains from one sample sequenced in a study of cytomegalovirus exposure and HLA in healthy donors. The method was immunoSEQ multiplex PCR; TCRdb's version includes in-frame clones alone and lacks a portion of them. The sample yields about 160,000 clones, roughly 90% seen once. Sequencing was performed on PBMCs. The receptors come from a woman younger than 30 in good health and CMV-seropositive.

A few counts support this clone. The chain couples TRBV5-5 to TRBJ2-1; 13 bases line up with TRBD2. Germline loops: CDR1 SGHKS, CDR2 YYEKEE (reference sequence). The CDR3 loop spans 16 amino acids. The trim removed 4 bases at V and 10 bases at J, leaving 11 bases unmatched. The CDR3 spells CASSPSGTSGIREQFF. The CDR3 bases are TGTGCCAGCAGCCCAAGCGGGACTAGCGGGATCCGGGAGCAGTTCTTC.

The chain recombines TRBV5-8 with TRBJ2-1; 7 bases fit TRBD1. The CDR3 consists of 11 residues. Germline V lookup: CDR1 SGHTS, CDR2 YDEGEE. V shed 4 bases, J shed 14 bases, and the junction held 6 bases outside the gene matches. The CDR3 loop is CASSPGTVKFF. The CDR3 DNA reads TGTGCCAGCAGCCCCGGGACAGTAAAGTTCTTC.

The gene calls are TRBV25-1 and TRBJ1-2; 7 bases agree with TRBD1. V dropped 2 bases and J dropped 4; count of bases not matched to a gene: 4. CDR3 size: 14 residues. Germline CDR1 and CDR2: MGHDK and SYGVNS. The CDR3 region has the DNA TGTGCCAGCAGTGAAAGACAGGGAGGCTATGGCTACACCTTC. Residues: CASSERQGGYGYTF.

This clone was seen a single time. The CDR3 region is CSVEASGYTF. DNA for the CDR3: TGCAGCGTTGAGGCTTCTGGCTACACCTTC. The chain uses TRBV29-1 and TRBJ1-2, with D uncertain. V shed 3 bases and J shed 7 bases, with 6 bases lying between them. The germline V gene encodes CDR1 SQVTM and CDR2 ANQGSEA. The CDR3 has 10 residues.